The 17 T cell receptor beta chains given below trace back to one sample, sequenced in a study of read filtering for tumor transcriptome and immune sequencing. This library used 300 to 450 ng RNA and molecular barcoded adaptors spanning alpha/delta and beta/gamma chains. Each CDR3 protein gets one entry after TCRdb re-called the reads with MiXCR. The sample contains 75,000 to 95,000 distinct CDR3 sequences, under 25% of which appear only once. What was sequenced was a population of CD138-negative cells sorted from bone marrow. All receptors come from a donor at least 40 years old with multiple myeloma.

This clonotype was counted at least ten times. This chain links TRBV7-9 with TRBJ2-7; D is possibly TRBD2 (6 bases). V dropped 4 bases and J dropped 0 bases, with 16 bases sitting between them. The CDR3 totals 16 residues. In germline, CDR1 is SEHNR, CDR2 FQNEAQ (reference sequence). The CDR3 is CASSSNRDGSSYEQYF. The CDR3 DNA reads TGTGCCAGCAGCTCCAATCGGGACGGGAGCTCCTACGAGCAGTACTTC. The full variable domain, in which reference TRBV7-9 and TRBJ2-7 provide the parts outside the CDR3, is DTGVSQNPRHKITKRGQNVTFRCDPISEHNRLYWYRQTLGQGPEFLTYFQNEAQLEKSRLLSDRFSAERPKGSFSTLEIQRTEQGDSAMYLCASSSNRDGSSYEQYFGPGTRLTVT.

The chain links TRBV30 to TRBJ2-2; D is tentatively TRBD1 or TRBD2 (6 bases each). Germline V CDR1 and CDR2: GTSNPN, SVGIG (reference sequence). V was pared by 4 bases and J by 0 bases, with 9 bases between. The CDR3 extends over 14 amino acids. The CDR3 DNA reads TGTGCCTGGAAAGGGGGGACGAACACCGGGGAGCTGTTTTTT. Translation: CAWKGGTNTGELFF.

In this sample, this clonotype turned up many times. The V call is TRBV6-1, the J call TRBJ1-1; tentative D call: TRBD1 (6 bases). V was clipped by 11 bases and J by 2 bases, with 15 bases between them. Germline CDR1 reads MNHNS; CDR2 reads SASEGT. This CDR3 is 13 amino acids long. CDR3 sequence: CACAQGSNTEAFF. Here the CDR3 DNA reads TGTGCCTGCGCACAGGGAAGTAACACTGAAGCTTTCTTT.

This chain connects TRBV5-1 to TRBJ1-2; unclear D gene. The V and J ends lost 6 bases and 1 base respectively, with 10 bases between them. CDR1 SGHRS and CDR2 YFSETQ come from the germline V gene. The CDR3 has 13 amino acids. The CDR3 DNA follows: TGCGCCAGCACCCCGGACGGTAACTATGGCTACACCTTC. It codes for CASTPDGNYGYTF.

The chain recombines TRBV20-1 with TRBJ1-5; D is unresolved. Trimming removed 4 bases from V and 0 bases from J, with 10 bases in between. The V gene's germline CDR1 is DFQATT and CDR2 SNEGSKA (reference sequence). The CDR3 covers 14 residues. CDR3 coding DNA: TGCAGTGCTAAATGGGGAACTAGCAATCAGCCCCAGCATTTT. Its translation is CSAKWGTSNQPQHF.

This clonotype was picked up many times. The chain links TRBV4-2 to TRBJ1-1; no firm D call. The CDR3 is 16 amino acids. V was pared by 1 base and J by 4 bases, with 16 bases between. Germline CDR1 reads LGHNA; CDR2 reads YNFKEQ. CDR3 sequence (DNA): TGTGCCAGCAGCCAAGGGCTGAGCCTGACGGGCACTGAAGCTTTCTTT. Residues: CASSQGLSLTGTEAFF.

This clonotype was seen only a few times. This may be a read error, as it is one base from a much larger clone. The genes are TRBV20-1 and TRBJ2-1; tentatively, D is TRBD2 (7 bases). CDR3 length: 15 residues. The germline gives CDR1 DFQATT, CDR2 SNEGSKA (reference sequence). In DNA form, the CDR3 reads TGCAGTGCTAGAGATCCAGGGGCGGGGGTCAATGAGCAGTCCTTC. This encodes CSARDPGAGVNEQSF.

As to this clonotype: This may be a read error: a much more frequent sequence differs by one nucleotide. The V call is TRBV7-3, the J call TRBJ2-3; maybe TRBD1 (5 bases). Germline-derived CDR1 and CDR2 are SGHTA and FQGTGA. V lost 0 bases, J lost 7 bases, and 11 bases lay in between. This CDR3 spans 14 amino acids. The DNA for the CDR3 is TGTGCCAGCAGCTTAACGCATAGGGGAAATACGCAGTATTTT. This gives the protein CASSLTHRGNTQYF. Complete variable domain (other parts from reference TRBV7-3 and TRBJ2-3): GAGVSQTPSNKVTEKGKYVELRCDPISGHTALYWYRQSLGQGPEFLIYFQGTGAADDSGLPNDRFFAVRPEGSVSTLKIQRTERGDSAVYLCASSLTHRGNTQYFGPGTRLTVL.

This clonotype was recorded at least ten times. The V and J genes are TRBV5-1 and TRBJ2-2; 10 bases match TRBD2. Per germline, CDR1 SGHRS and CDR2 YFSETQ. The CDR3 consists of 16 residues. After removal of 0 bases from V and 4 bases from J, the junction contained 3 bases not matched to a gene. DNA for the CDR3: TGCGCCAGCAGCTTGGAAGCGGGGGGGCTCACCGGGGAGCTGTTTTTT. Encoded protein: CASSLEAGGLTGELFF.

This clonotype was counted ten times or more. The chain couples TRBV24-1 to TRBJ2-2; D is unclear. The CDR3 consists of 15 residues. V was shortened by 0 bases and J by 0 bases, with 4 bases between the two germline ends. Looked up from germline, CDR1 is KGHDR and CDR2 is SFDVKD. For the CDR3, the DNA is TGTGCCACCAGTGATTTGTACACGAACACCGGGGAGCTGTTTTTT. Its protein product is CATSDLYTNTGELFF.

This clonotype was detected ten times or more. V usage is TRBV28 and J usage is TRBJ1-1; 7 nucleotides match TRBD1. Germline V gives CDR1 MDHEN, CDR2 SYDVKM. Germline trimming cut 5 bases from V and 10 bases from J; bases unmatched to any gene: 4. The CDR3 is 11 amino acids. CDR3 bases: TGTGCCAGCAGTCTCACAGGGGCAGCTTTCTTT. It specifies CASSLTGAAFF.

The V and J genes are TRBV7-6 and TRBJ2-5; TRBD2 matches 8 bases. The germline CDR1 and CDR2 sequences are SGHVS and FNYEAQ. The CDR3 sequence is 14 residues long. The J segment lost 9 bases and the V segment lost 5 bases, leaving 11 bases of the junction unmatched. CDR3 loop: CASSLGGAGEAQYF. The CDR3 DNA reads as TGTGCCAGCAGCCTCGGGGGGGCCGGGGAGGCCCAGTACTTC.

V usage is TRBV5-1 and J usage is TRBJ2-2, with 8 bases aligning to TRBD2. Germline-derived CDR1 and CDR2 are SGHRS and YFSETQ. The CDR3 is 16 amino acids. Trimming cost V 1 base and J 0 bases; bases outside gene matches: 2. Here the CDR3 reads CASSLIAGTNTGELFF. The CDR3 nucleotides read TGCGCCAGCAGCTTGATAGCGGGGACGAACACCGGGGAGCTGTTTTTT.

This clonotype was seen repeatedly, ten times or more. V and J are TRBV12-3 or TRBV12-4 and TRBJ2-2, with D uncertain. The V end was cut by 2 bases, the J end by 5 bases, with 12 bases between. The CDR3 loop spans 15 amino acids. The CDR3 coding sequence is TGTGCCAGCAGTTTACAGAGCTCTCTTACCGGGGAGCTGTTTTTT. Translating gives CASSLQSSLTGELFF.

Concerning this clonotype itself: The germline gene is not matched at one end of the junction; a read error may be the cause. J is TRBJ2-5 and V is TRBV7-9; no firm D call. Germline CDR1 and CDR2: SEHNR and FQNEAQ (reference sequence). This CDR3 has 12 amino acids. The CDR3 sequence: CASCLSEETQYF. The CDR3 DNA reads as TGTGCCAGCTGCTTAAGTGAAGAGACCCAGTACTTC.

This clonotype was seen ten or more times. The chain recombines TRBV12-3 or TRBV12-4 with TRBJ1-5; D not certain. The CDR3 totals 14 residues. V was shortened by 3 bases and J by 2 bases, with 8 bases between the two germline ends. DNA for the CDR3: TGTGCCAGCAGTTTGTTCGGTGGCAATCAGCCCCAGCATTTT. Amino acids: CASSLFGGNQPQHF.

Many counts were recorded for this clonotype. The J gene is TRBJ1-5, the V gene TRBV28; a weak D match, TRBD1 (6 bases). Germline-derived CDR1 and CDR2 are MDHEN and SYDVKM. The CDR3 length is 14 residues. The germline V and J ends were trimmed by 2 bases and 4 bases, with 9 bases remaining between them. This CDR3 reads CASSLVRGNQPQHF. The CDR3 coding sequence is TGTGCCAGCAGTTTAGTGAGGGGGAATCAGCCCCAGCATTTT.